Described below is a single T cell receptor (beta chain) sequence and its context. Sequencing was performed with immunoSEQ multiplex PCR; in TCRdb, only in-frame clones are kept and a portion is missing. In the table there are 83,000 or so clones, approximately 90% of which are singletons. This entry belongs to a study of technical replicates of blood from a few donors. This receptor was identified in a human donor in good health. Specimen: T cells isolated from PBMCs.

CDR3: CASSLVAGQQYF. Written as DNA, the CDR3 is TGTGCCAGCAGCTTAGTGGCAGGGCAGCAGTACTTC. The rearrangement links TRBV7-6 to TRBJ2-7; TRBD1 might be the D (5 bases). Per germline, CDR1 SGHVS and CDR2 FNYEAQ. V gave up 1 base and J gave up 8 bases, with 9 bases separating them. The CDR3 is 12 amino acids.